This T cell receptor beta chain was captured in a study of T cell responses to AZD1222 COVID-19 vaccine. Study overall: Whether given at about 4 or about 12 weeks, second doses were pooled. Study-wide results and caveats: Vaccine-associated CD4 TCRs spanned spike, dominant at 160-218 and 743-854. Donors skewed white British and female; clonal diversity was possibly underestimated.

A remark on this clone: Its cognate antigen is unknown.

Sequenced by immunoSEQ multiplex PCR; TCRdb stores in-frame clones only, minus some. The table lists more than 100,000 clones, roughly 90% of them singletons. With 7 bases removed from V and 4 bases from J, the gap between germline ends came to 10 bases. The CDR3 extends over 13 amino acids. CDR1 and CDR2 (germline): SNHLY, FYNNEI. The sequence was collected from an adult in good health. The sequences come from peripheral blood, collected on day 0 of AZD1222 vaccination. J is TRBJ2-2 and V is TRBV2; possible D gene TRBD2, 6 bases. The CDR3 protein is CASIREVTGELFF. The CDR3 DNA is TGTGCCAGCATCAGGGAGGTCACCGGGGAGCTGTTTTTT.